These 2 T cell receptor beta chains originate from one sample sequenced in a study of blood T cell repertoires in COVID-19. Repertoires were generated with immunoSEQ multiplex PCR, while TCRdb's copy carries only in-frame clones and drops some. In the table there are about 480,000 clones, 85% to 90% of which are singletons. The material sequenced was peripheral blood. These TCRs come from a young man with COVID-19, enrolled during active disease.

V is TRBV5-1 and J is TRBJ1-1; a possible D gene is TRBD1 (6 bases). This CDR3 contains 15 residues. Germline lookup yields CDR1 SGHRS and CDR2 YFSETQ. Trimming shortened V by 0 bases and J by 3 bases, and 12 bases separated the two germline ends. The CDR3 here is CASSLDGRGYTEAFF. The DNA of the CDR3 is TGCGCCAGCAGCTTGGACGGGAGGGGGTACACTGAAGCTTTCTTT.

The rearrangement uses TRBV9 and TRBJ1-6; D not resolved. The CDR3 extends over 15 amino acids. CDR1 is SGDLS and CDR2 is YYNGEE in the germline V gene. V lost 0 bases and J 3 bases, leaving 7 bases between the germline ends. DNA of the CDR3: TGTGCCAGCAGCGTAGACACCCTCTATAATTCACCCCTCCACTTT. Protein product: CASSVDTLYNSPLHF.